These T cell receptor beta chains were read from a single sample in a study of blood T cell repertoires in COVID-19. The table came from immunoSEQ multiplex PCR; TCRdb's copy has only in-frame clones and leaves some out. This sample carries about 150,000 clones, roughly nine tenths of them seen once, and the ten largest clones take roughly 4%. The sample was PBMCs or T cells enriched from blood (not recorded which). These receptor sequences come from a woman in her 40s who had been exposed to COVID-19. CDR3s include the opening cysteine and the closing phenylalanine or tryptophan. The order of the fields is J gene, V gene, CDR3 protein.

>TRBJ2-7|TRBV4-3
CASSQEAAGVGYEQYF
>TRBJ1-2|TRBV6-5
CASSWGGGSGYTF
>TRBJ2-5|TRBV28
CASSGLGQGRETQYF
>TRBJ2-3|TRBV19
CASSIGLAGTDTQYF
>TRBJ2-7|TRBV6-2/TRBV6-3
CASSASGRVSYEQYF
>TRBJ1-2|TRBV24-1
CATSDSTGGRGYTF
>TRBJ1-1|TRBV28
CASSLYEGARFENTEAFF
>TRBJ1-1|TRBV5-1
CASSVTGGDTEAFF
>TRBJ1-1|TRBV9
CASSARQGMGPPEAFF
>TRBJ1-4|TRBV5-6
CASSLGQGYEKLFF
>TRBJ2-4|TRBV5-1
CASSQLGTSVGENIQYF
>TRBJ2-7|TRBV10-3
CAISDPAAGYNYEQYF
>TRBJ2-7|TRBV2
CASSEIVAVEQYF
>TRBJ2-3|TRBV7-2
CASSTGLAGRGDTQYF
>TRBJ2-1|TRBV19
CASRPGTSGYNEQFF
>TRBJ2-5|TRBV19
CASTEGTSGETQYF
>TRBJ1-2|TRBV29-1
CSVDGAGVIGGYTF
>TRBJ2-1|TRBV9
CASSVGSSGHPYNEQFF
>TRBJ1-3|TRBV11-2
CASSLRSPLGGLANTIYF
>TRBJ1-4|TRBV4-1
CASSQSRESEKLFF
>TRBJ2-5|TRBV19
CASSSYNDRQETQYF
>TRBJ2-1|TRBV10-1
CASSESRVAGRLGNEQFF
>TRBJ2-3|TRBV7-9
CATHSGASTDTQYF